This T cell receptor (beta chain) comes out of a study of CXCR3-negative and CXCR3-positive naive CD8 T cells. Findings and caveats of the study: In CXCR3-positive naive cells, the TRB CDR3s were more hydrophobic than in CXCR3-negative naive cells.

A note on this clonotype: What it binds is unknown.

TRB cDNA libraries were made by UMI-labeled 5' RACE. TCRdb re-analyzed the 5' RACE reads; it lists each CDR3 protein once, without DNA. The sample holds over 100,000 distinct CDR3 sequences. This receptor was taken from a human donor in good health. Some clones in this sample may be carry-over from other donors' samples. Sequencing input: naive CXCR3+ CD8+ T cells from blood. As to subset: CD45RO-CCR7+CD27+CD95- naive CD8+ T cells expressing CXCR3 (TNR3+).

CDR3 sequence reads: CASSLAVSGQWGNEQYF. This chain joins TRBV7-9 and TRBJ2-7; TCRdb lists TRBD1, though no DNA is available to test this call. Germline CDR1 is SEHNR and CDR2 is FQNEAQ (reference sequence). The CDR3 consists of 17 residues. Looking up the rest from reference TRBV7-9 and TRBJ2-7 gives the full variable domain: DTGVSQNPRHKITKRGQNVTFRCDPISEHNRLYWYRQTLGQGPEFLTYFQNEAQLEKSRLLSDRFSAERPKGSFSTLEIQRTEQGDSAMYLCASSLAVSGQWGNEQYFGPGTRLTVT.